This TCR beta chain is from a study of T cell responses to AZD1222 COVID-19 vaccine. Study-level results: Donors were largely white British and mainly female; clonal diversity was possibly underestimated. Among those given AZD1222, only six were seropositive at baseline.

J gave up 6 bases and V 4 bases, and 10 bases lay outside the gene matches. Germline V CDR1 and CDR2: SGHRS, YFSETQ. The CDR3 loop spans 16 amino acids. TCRdb keeps only in-frame clones here, not all; method: immunoSEQ multiplex PCR. The repertoire has more than 95,000 clones, around nine tenths of them found once; the top ten carry around 9%. Regarding this clone: The antigen remains undetermined.

This TCR was sampled from an adult in good health. The sample consisted of peripheral blood, taken on day 0 of AZD1222 vaccination. The chain has TRBV5-1 and TRBJ2-2; 9 nucleotides agree with TRBD1. The CDR3 coding sequence is TGCGCCAGCAGCGTAAACCGGGACAGGGATGCCGGGGAGCTGTTTTTT. Its protein is CASSVNRDRDAGELFF. Variable domain in full (rest from reference TRBV5-1 and TRBJ2-2): KAGVTQTPRYLIKTRGQQVTLSCSPISGHRSVSWYQQTPGQGLQFLFEYFSETQRNKGNFPGRFSGRQFSNSRSEMNVSTLELGDSALYLCASSVNRDRDAGELFFGEGSRLTVL.